This T cell receptor beta chain stems from a study of blood T cells in healthy people across ages. About the study: Using template switching, researchers captured about one barcoded beta molecule for each two T cells. Study-wide points: Strongly correlated with naive T cell percentage was TCR beta diversity. When one million T cells were used, diversity estimates were thought to be underestimates.

V lost 7 bases and J lost 1; bases outside the gene matches: 12. Per germline, CDR1 MRHNA and CDR2 SNTAGT. The CDR3 spans 19 residues. It was with a sample-barcoded 5' primer and a J-beta primer mix that a second PCR of about 7 to 12 cycles was run. TCRdb redid the calling of the 5' RACE reads with MiXCR, one entry per CDR3 protein. The sample lists 850,000 to 1,000,000 distinct CDR3 sequences, around 46% occurring once. In regard to this clonotype: Its matching antigen is unknown.

They isolated at least 6 million PBMCs from each sample. Sequencing was performed on blood. The chain has TRBV6-4 and TRBJ2-2; 13 nucleotides line up with TRBD2. The clonotype originates from a man between 25 and 39 years old in good health. CDR3 DNA: TGTGCCAGCATCTACTGGACTAGCGGGGGATTACGGAACACCGGGGAGCTGTTTTTT. As protein: CASIYWTSGGLRNTGELFF.